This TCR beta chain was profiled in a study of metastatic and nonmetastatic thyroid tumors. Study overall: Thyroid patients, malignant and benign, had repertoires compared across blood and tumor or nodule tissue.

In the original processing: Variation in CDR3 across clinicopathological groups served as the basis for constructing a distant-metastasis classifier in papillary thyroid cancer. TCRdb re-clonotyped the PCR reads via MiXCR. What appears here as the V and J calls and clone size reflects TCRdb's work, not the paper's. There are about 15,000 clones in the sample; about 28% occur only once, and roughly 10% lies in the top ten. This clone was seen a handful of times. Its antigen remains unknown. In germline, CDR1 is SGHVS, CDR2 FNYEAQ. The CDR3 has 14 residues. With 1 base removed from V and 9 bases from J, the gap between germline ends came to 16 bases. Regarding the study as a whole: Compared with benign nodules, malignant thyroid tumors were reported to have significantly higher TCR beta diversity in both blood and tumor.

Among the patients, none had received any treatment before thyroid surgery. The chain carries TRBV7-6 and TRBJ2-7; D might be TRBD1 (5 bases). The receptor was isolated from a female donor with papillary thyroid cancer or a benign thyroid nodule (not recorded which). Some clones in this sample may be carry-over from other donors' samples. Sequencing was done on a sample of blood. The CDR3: CASSLVEADMLQYF. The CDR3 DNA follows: TGTGCCAGCAGCTTAGTTGAGGCGGACATGCTGCAGTACTTC.